Each of the 20 T cell receptor beta chains below was sequenced from the same sample in a study of sequential checkpoint blockade in melanoma. The method was immunoSEQ multiplex PCR; TCRdb's version includes in-frame clones alone and lacks a portion of them. Altogether more than 10,000 clones are present, 20% to 25% being singletons, with the ten largest covering about 7%. The treatment was: randomized to nivolumab then ipilimumab (arm A) or the reverse (arm B). Sequenced material: tumor tissue (inferred from file names), taken from a patient given nivolumab and ipilimumab in sequence. The receptors were sampled from a human donor with melanoma.

The chain combines TRBV28 with TRBJ2-7, with 7 bases matching TRBD2. J lost 6 bases, V lost 4 bases, and 3 bases had no gene match. Germline V CDR1 and CDR2: MDHEN, SYDVKM. The CDR3 totals 12 residues. CDR3 sequence reads: CASSWGRGEQYF. CDR3 in DNA: TGTGCCAGCAGTTGGGGGAGGGGCGAGCAGTACTTC.

The genes are TRBV9 and TRBJ2-5; TRBD2 agrees at 16 bases. The germline V gene has CDR1 SGDLS and CDR2 YYNGEE. Trimming at V came to 0 bases and at J to 3 bases, leaving 2 bases not matched to a gene. The CDR3 has 17 residues. CDR3 loop: CASSVGGTSGREETQYF. The CDR3 DNA is TGTGCCAGCAGCGTAGGGGGGACTAGCGGGAGGGAAGAGACCCAGTACTTC.

The V gene is TRBV28, the J gene TRBJ2-5; 10 bases agree with TRBD2. Germline-derived CDR1 and CDR2 are MDHEN and SYDVKM. The CDR3 consists of 14 residues. V lost 3 bases, J lost 4 bases, and 2 bases stayed unmatched. The CDR3 protein is CASSLPSGGETQYF. The CDR3, as DNA: TGTGCCAGCAGTTTGCCTAGCGGGGGAGAGACCCAGTACTTC.

V gene TRBV14 combines with J gene TRBJ2-1; D call uncertain. V was pared by 6 bases and J by 11 bases, with 14 bases between. Per germline, CDR1 SGHDN and CDR2 FVKESK. The CDR3 is 12 residues long. CDR3: CASSPDRNKQFF. The CDR3 DNA follows: TGTGCCAGCAGTCCGGACCGCAACAAGCAGTTCTTC.

The chain has TRBV19 and TRBJ1-1; possible D gene TRBD1, 6 bases. Trimming took off 3 bases at V and 6 bases at J, with 17 bases between the two ends. The CDR3 is 15 residues long. The germline V gene has CDR1 LNHDA and CDR2 SQIVND (reference sequence). The DNA of the CDR3 is TGTGCCAGTAGTATTCGACAGGTAATTAACTCTGAAGCTTTCTTT. Amino acid sequence: CASSIRQVINSEAFF.

This clone was found a few times. The V gene is TRBV1, the J gene TRBJ1-1. TRBV1 is a pseudogene locus. The CDR3 is 14 residues long. The CDR3 spells CASSQDLWDTEAFF. The CDR3 DNA is TGCGCCAGCAGCCAAGATTTATGGGACACTGAAGCTTTCTTT.

The chain uses TRBV30 and TRBJ1-5, with D hard to call. The CDR3 sequence is 13 residues long. Germline CDR1 is GTSNPN and CDR2 is SVGIG (reference sequence). V lost 3 bases, J lost 1 base, and 7 bases lay in between. CDR3 bases: TGTGCCTGGAGCGCGCCGAGCAATCAGCCCCAGCATTTT. It specifies CAWSAPSNQPQHF.

This clone has a handful of counts. The chain couples TRBV6-8 to TRBJ2-1; maybe TRBD2 (6 bases). Germline loops: CDR1 MNHGY, CDR2 SAAAGT. The CDR3 has 16 amino acids. Trimming cost V 2 bases and J 0 bases, with 11 bases left between them. CDR3 sequence (DNA): TGTGCCAGCAGTTACACCTACGGGGGCTCCTACAATGAGCAGTTCTTC. This gives the protein CASSYTYGGSYNEQFF.

This clone was seen a few times. The CDR3 protein is CASSLAVISGGAHPFF. CDR3 sequence (DNA): TGCGCCAGCAGCTTGGCCGTCATTAGCGGGGGGGCCCACCCGTTCTTC. This rearrangement joins TRBV5-1 to TRBJ2-1, with 11 bases lining up with TRBD2. The J segment lost 15 bases and the V segment lost 0 bases, leaving 14 bases of the junction unmatched. Germline CDR1 reads SGHRS; CDR2 reads YFSETQ. The CDR3 totals 16 residues. Looking up the rest from reference TRBV5-1 and TRBJ2-1 gives the full variable domain: KAGVTQTPRYLIKTRGQQVTLSCSPISGHRSVSWYQQTPGQGLQFLFEYFSETQRNKGNFPGRFSGRQFSNSRSEMNVSTLELGDSALYLCASSLAVISGGAHPFFGPGTRLTVL.

The chain recombines TRBV11-3 with TRBJ1-1; D is unclear. CDR3 size: 14 residues. Germline CDR1 reads SGHNT; CDR2 reads YENEEA. Trimming shortened V by 6 bases and J by 0 bases, and 11 bases separated the two germline ends. CDR3 protein: CASRRRGVNTEAFF. CDR3 bases: TGTGCCAGCAGACGACGTGGGGTGAACACTGAAGCTTTCTTT.

The chain is built from TRBV29-1 and TRBJ1-5; possibly TRBD1 for D (5 bases). Per germline, CDR1 SQVTM and CDR2 ANQGSEA. There are 12 residues in the CDR3. Trimming left V 4 bases short and J 7 bases short, with 11 bases between. In DNA form, the CDR3 reads TGCAGCGTTGTAGGGGAGGGACAGCCCCAGCATTTT. It is translated as CSVVGEGQPQHF.

The CDR3: CASSLELAGAREQYF. Here the CDR3 DNA reads TGTGCCAGCAGCTTAGAACTAGCGGGGGCCCGGGAGCAGTACTTC. The rearrangement uses TRBV11-3 and TRBJ2-7; 11 bases fit TRBD2. Trimming removed 0 bases from V and 7 bases from J; junction bases left unmatched: 5. There are 15 residues in the CDR3. Germline V gene lookup returns CDR1 SGHNT and CDR2 YENEEA.

This clone was detected many times. V usage is TRBV11-3 and J usage is TRBJ2-1, with TRBD1 identical over 8 bases. Unmatched junction bases numbered 4, after V lost 5 bases and J lost 1 base. The CDR3 has 15 residues. Germline V gives CDR1 SGHNT, CDR2 YENEEA. CDR3 sequence (DNA): TGTGCCAGCAGCAGGACAGGGCCTTCCTACAATGAGCAGTTCTTC. Its translation: CASSRTGPSYNEQFF. The full variable domain, with the rest looked up from reference TRBV11-3 and TRBJ2-1, is EAGVVQSPRYKIIEKKQPVAFWCNPISGHNTLYWYLQNLGQGPELLIRYENEEAVDDSQLPKDRFSAERLKGVDSTLKIQPAELGDSAVYLCASSRTGPSYNEQFFGPGTRLTVL.

This clone was recorded many times. V is TRBV11-3 and J is TRBJ2-2; no definite D call. CDR3 length: 14 residues. V was pared by 6 bases and J by 2 bases, with 10 bases between. Germline V gene sequence: CDR1 SGHNT, CDR2 YENEEA. CDR3 protein: CASSRAHNTGELFF. Written as DNA, the CDR3 is TGTGCCAGCAGTCGGGCCCATAACACCGGGGAGCTGTTTTTT.

The chain recombines TRBV28 with TRBJ2-1; the D gene is possibly TRBD2 (5 bases). This CDR3 region has 12 residues. CDR1 and CDR2 from the germline V gene are MDHEN and SYDVKM. The V gene lost 6 bases and the J gene lost 6 bases, with 9 bases spanning the gap. CDR3 amino acids: CASSPTSNEQFF. The CDR3 DNA is TGTGCCAGCAGCCCTACTAGCAATGAGCAGTTCTTC.

By share of the sample, this clone is medium-sized (0.01 to 0.1%). Here the CDR3 DNA reads TGTGCCAGCAAATCTGGAGACAGTTTTAGCTCCTACGAGCAGTACTTC. Translation gives CASKSGDSFSSYEQYF. The chain uses TRBV6-8 and TRBJ2-7; the D gene is possibly TRBD1 (5 bases). Germline V lookup: CDR1 MNHGY, CDR2 SAAAGT. The CDR3 is 16 amino acids. Trimming left V 7 bases short and J 0 bases short, with 19 bases between.

The V call is TRBV10-2, the J call TRBJ1-2; D ambiguous. Trimming left V 2 bases short and J 8 bases short, with 24 bases between. The CDR3 is 17 residues long. CDR1 is WSHSY, CDR2 SAAADI, per germline. CDR3 sequence: CASSEPAPDAVSGGYTF. The CDR3 DNA is TGCGCCAGCAGTGAGCCCGCCCCCGACGCGGTCTCGGGGGGCTACACCTTC.

There are a few counts of this clone. The chain employs TRBV6-8 and TRBJ2-2; the D call may be TRBD1 or TRBD2 (6 bases each). Trimming shortened V by 2 bases and J by 7 bases, and 14 bases separated the two germline ends. Germline assignment: CDR1 MNHGY and CDR2 SAAAGT. The CDR3 has 15 amino acids. The CDR3 DNA follows: TGTGCCAGCAGTTACGGTACGGGGGCTCACGGGGAGCTGTTTTTT. Translating gives CASSYGTGAHGELFF.

This clone was observed a few times. The chain recombines TRBV6-8 with TRBJ1-2; D call uncertain. This CDR3 has 13 residues. V lost 0 bases and J 6 bases, leaving 8 bases between the germline ends. Germline CDR1 reads MNHGY; CDR2 reads SAAAGT. The CDR3 nucleotides are TGTGCCAGCAGTTACTCGGGGATGGATGGCTACACCTTC. This encodes CASSYSGMDGYTF.

The chain combines TRBV28 with TRBJ2-1, with 8 bases matching TRBD2. Germline V gene lookup returns CDR1 MDHEN and CDR2 SYDVKM. This CDR3 region has 12 residues. V was clipped by 2 bases and J by 13 bases; unmatched bases: 4. CDR3 coding DNA: TGTGCCAGCAGTTTACGGGGGGGCAGACAGTTCTTC. This translates into CASSLRGGRQFF. Full variable domain (remainder filled in from reference TRBV28 and TRBJ2-1): DVKVTQSSRYLVKRTGEKVFLECVQDMDHENMFWYRQDPGLGLRLIYFSYDVKMKEKGDIPEGYSVSREKKERFSLILESASTNQTSMYLCASSLRGGRQFFGPGTRLTVL.